The sequence of this T cell receptor (beta chain) was determined in a study of blood T cell repertoires in COVID-19. At the level of the study: From T cells, B-cell-depleted T cells, or PBMCs came the material, which was cDNA or gDNA.

Sequenced by immunoSEQ multiplex PCR; TCRdb stores in-frame clones only, minus some. The sample lists nearly 90,000 clones; 75% to 90% were seen once. Trimming took 0 bases from V and 3 from J, leaving 10 bases between them. Germline CDR1 SGHRS, CDR2 YFSETQ. The CDR3 is 14 amino acids. The chain couples TRBV5-1 to TRBJ2-7, with D unclear. The receptor was isolated from a man at least 80 years old with acute or convalescent COVID-19. The sequenced material came from peripheral blood. CDR3 sequence (DNA): TGCGCCAGCAGCTTGGCAGGCCAGTACTACGAGCAGTACTTC. Protein: CASSLAGQYYEQYF. Filled out from reference TRBV5-1 and TRBJ2-7, the complete variable domain reads KAGVTQTPRYLIKTRGQQVTLSCSPISGHRSVSWYQQTPGQGLQFLFEYFSETQRNKGNFPGRFSGRQFSNSRSEMNVSTLELGDSALYLCASSLAGQYYEQYFGPGTRLTVT.